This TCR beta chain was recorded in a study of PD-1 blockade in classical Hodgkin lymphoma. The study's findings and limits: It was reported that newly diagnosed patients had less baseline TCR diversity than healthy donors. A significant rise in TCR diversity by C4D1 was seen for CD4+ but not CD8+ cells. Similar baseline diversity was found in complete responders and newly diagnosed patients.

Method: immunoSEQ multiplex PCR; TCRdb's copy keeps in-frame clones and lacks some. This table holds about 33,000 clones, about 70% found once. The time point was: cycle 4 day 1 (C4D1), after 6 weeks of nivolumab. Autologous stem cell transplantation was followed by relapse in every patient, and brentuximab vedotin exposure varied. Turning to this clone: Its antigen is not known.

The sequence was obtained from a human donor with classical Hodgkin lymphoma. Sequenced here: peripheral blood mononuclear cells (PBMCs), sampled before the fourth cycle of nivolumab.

CDR3 sequence (DNA): TGCAGCGTTCTTACGGCCTCCGAGCAGTACTTC. Protein product: CSVLTASEQYF. The chain uses TRBV29-1 and TRBJ2-7; D call uncertain. In germline, CDR1 is SQVTM, CDR2 ANQGSEA. This CDR3 is built from 11 residues. With 5 bases removed from V and 6 bases from J, the gap between germline ends came to 11 bases.